The rows below give T cell receptor beta chains drawn from one sample of a study of cytomegalovirus exposure and HLA in healthy donors. The repertoire was sequenced with immunoSEQ multiplex PCR; TCRdb's copy has only in-frame clones and lacks some. The sample lists roughly 330,000 clones; 75% to 90% were seen once. Sequenced sample: PBMCs. The source is a woman under 40 in good health and CMV-seropositive. The CDR3 runs from the conserved cysteine through the conserved F or W. A D gene is named only where the DNA matches it firmly. Not every row has a clone size; where given, it reads once, few, many or a size class.

j_call: TRBJ1-5
d_call: TRBD1
v_call: TRBV6-5
clone_size: NA
cdr3_nt: TGTGCCAGCAGTTACGACAGGGTAAATCAGCCCCAGCATTTT
cdr3_aa: CASSYDRVNQPQHF

j_call: TRBJ2-7
d_call: TRBD1
v_call: TRBV19
clone_size: NA
cdr3_nt: TGTGCCAGTAGTTCAGGGGGTTTCTACGAGCAGTACTTC
cdr3_aa: CASSSGGFYEQYF

j_call: TRBJ2-2
d_call: TRBD2
v_call: TRBV7-3
clone_size: NA
cdr3_nt: TGTGCCAGCAGCTTAGGGAGCGGGATGGGCCCCGGGGAGCTGTTTTTT
cdr3_aa: CASSLGSGMGPGELFF

j_call: TRBJ2-2
d_call: NA
v_call: TRBV29-1
clone_size: NA
cdr3_nt: TGCAGCGTAGCAGGCACCGGGGAGCTGTTTTTT
cdr3_aa: CSVAGTGELFF

j_call: TRBJ1-2
d_call: NA
v_call: TRBV27
clone_size: NA
cdr3_nt: NA
cdr3_aa: CASSSSGQFLHGYTF

j_call: TRBJ2-7
d_call: TRBD1
v_call: TRBV5-1
clone_size: NA
cdr3_nt: TGCGCCAGCAGTTTCGACGGGACAGGGCTCTACGAGCAGTACTTC
cdr3_aa: CASSFDGTGLYEQYF

j_call: TRBJ2-2
d_call: NA
v_call: TRBV18
clone_size: NA
cdr3_nt: TGTGCCAGCTCACCCCTTATACAAGGGACCGGGGAGCTGTTTTTT
cdr3_aa: CASSPLIQGTGELFF

j_call: TRBJ2-7
d_call: NA
v_call: TRBV6-5
clone_size: NA
cdr3_nt: TGTGCCAGCAGTTACACTATGAAAGGCGAGCAGTACTTC
cdr3_aa: CASSYTMKGEQYF

j_call: TRBJ2-3
d_call: NA
v_call: TRBV28
clone_size: NA
cdr3_nt: TGTGCCAGCAGTTTCAAATTGGTAGCGGCTAGCACAGATACGCAGTATTTT
cdr3_aa: CASSFKLVAASTDTQYF

j_call: TRBJ2-7
d_call: TRBD2
v_call: TRBV7-3
clone_size: NA
cdr3_nt: TGTGCCAGCAGCCGTGGACTAGACTACGAGCAGTACTTC
cdr3_aa: CASSRGLDYEQYF

j_call: TRBJ2-3
d_call: NA
v_call: TRBV27
clone_size: once
cdr3_nt: TGTGCCAGCAGTCCTCGCACAGATACGCAGTATTTT
cdr3_aa: CASSPRTDTQYF